Listed below are T cell receptor beta chains from one sample, sequenced in a study of CD8 T cells in Susac syndrome. TCRdb itself ran the immunoSEQ multiplex PCR reads through MiXCR, one entry per CDR3 protein. Of about 190,000 distinct CDR3 sequences listed, approximately 95% are singletons. Sequences were obtained from CD8+ T cells from PBMCs. The receptors originated from a human donor with Susac syndrome. The CDR3 runs from the conserved cysteine through the conserved F or W. The D gene is left open where the match is weak. Where a row states a size, it is once, few, many or the class of an expanded clone; other rows omit it.

14 | . | TRBJ1-2 | few | TRBV19 | TGTGCCAGTAGTCCAGGCCAGAGAAACTATGGCTACACCTTC | CASSPGQRNYGYTF
13 | . | TRBJ2-7 | . | TRBV7-9 | TGTGCCAGCAGCTTAGGGACGAGCTTTGAGCAGTACTTC | CASSLGTSFEQYF
15 | TRBD1 | TRBJ1-2 | . | TRBV30 | TGTGCCTGGAGTGTACCAGGGGGATTCAACTATGGCTACACCTTC | CAWSVPGGFNYGYTF
12 | . | TRBJ1-1 | . | TRBV9 | TGTGCCAGCAGCAACAGGGTCACTGAAGCTTTCTTT | CASSNRVTEAFF
11 | . | TRBJ2-3 | once | TRBV27 | TGTGCCATCCGTGGGGGGCTTACGCAGTATTTT | CAIRGGLTQYF
15 | TRBD1 | TRBJ2-7 | . | TRBV28 | TGTGCCAGCAGTTTAGAAGGGACAGGGGCCTACGAGCAGTACTTC | CASSLEGTGAYEQYF
12 | . | TRBJ2-2 | . | TRBV6-6 | TGTGCCAGCAGTTACTCTACCGGGGAGCTGTTTTTT | CASSYSTGELFF
15 | TRBD2 | TRBJ2-1 | . | TRBV9 | TGTGCCAGCAGCGCCGGGACTAGCGGGACCAATGAGCAGTTCTTC | CASSAGTSGTNEQFF
13 | . | TRBJ2-7 | . | TRBV29-1 | TGCAGTGTCTTTTTGGGATCTTCCTACGAGCAGTACTTC | CSVFLGSSYEQYF
16 | . | TRBJ2-7 | . | TRBV3-1 | TGTGCCAGCAGCCAAACCGGGTCTTGGGGGACCTACGAGCAGTACTTC | CASSQTGSWGTYEQYF
13 | . | TRBJ2-1 | . | TRBV5-1 | TGCGCCAGCAGCTTGGTAGGGCGGGGTGAGCAGTTCTTC | CASSLVGRGEQFF
16 | . | TRBJ1-1 | once | TRBV7-8 | TGTGCCAGCAGCTTAGCAAGCATACGAGGGAACACTGAAGCTTTCTTT | CASSLASIRGNTEAFF
12 | . | TRBJ2-1 | . | TRBV28 | TGTGCCAGCAGCTCCACGGCTGGGGTGCAGTTCTTC | CASSSTAGVQFF
14 | TRBD2 | TRBJ2-7 | . | TRBV20-1 | TGCAGTGCCAGCACTAGCGGGGGGTTCTACGAGCAGTACTTC | CSASTSGGFYEQYF
14 | . | TRBJ2-4 | . | TRBV29-1 | TGCAGCGTTGAACTAGTGAAAGCCAAAAACATTCGGTACTTC | CSVELVKAKNIRYF
16 | TRBD2 | TRBJ2-3 | once | TRBV28 | TGTGCCAGCAGTGGGCTTAGCGGGGAGATCACAGATACGCAGTATTTT | CASSGLSGEITDTQYF
15 | TRBD2 | TRBJ2-5 | . | TRBV12-3/TRBV12-4 | TGTGCCAGCAGCTCTAGCGGGGAGGGCGGGGAGACCCAGTACTTC | CASSSSGEGGETQYF
12 | TRBD2 | TRBJ2-1 | . | TRBV30 | TGTGCCTGGAGTAAGCGGGGGAATGAGCAGTTCTTC | CAWSKRGNEQFF
14 | . | TRBJ2-7 | . | TRBV5-6 | TGTGCCAGCAGCTTGAGATTGGGCTACTACGAGCAGTACTTC | CASSLRLGYYEQYF
13 | TRBD1 | TRBJ1-2 | once | TRBV29-1 | TGCAGCGTTGAAGGGCCGACAGGGGATGGCTACACCTTC | CSVEGPTGDGYTF
11 | . | TRBJ2-2 | . | TRBV7-9 | TGTGCCAGCAGCCCGCGCGGGGAGCTGTTTTTT | CASSPRGELFF
15 | . | TRBJ1-2 | . | TRBV5-1 | TGCGCCAGCAGCTTGCTGGCAGGGGCCGGCTATGGCTACACCTTC | CASSLLAGAGYGYTF
13 | . | TRBJ2-5 | . | TRBV20-1 | TGCAGTGCTAGAGATCCGGACTTTGGGACCCAGTACTTC | CSARDPDFGTQYF
19 | TRBD1 | TRBJ1-1 | . | TRBV12-3/TRBV12-4 | TGTGCCAGCAGCAAAATCGACAGGGTCGGGACTCCGGGAAACACTGAAGCTTTCTTT | CASSKIDRVGTPGNTEAFF
15 | . | TRBJ1-2 | . | TRBV13 | TGTGCCAGCAGCCCGCCTATGCCCCAACGTGACGGCTACACCTTC | CASSPPMPQRDGYTF
14 | . | TRBJ1-1 | once | TRBV20-1 | TGCAGTGCTCCCGACAGGTTGACAGGCACTGAAGCTTTCTTT | CSAPDRLTGTEAFF
14 | . | TRBJ1-1 | few | TRBV19 | TGTGCCAGTAGTTCACTCGGAGGGGGTACTGAAGCTTTCTTT | CASSSLGGGTEAFF
14 | TRBD2 | TRBJ2-1 | . | TRBV12-3/TRBV12-4 | TGTGCCAGCAGCCCTCAGCGGGGGGCCAATGAGCAGTTCTTC | CASSPQRGANEQFF
16 | TRBD1 | TRBJ2-3 | . | TRBV9 | TGTGCCAGCAGCGCCCGGACAGGGGGCTACACAGATACGCAGTATTTT | CASSARTGGYTDTQYF
17 | . | TRBJ2-2 | . | TRBV7-3 | TGTGCCAGCAGCCCCAGCCGACAGTCGGTACACACCGGGGAGCTGTTTTTT | CASSPSRQSVHTGELFF
14 | . | TRBJ2-3 | once | TRBV11-2 | TGTGCCAGCAGCTTGACGCCAAGCACAGATACGCAGTATTTT | CASSLTPSTDTQYF